The clone carrying this T cell receptor (beta chain) was recorded at least ten times. Trimming cost V 2 bases and J 7 bases, with 12 bases left between them. The CDR3 is 13 residues long. One entry per CDR3 protein results from TCRdb running MiXCR on the RT-PCR reads. This table holds almost 700,000 distinct CDR3 sequences, 14% found once. The receptor comes from a female donor in good health, serving as a healthy control. The chain is built from TRBV12-3 or TRBV12-4 and TRBJ2-7; D tentatively reads TRBD1 or TRBD2 (5 bases each). The sample comprised memory CD4+ T cells from blood. Here the CDR3 DNA reads TGTGCCAGCAGTTTATCGGGACCGCCTGAGCAGTACTTC. Its translation is CASSLSGPPEQYF.